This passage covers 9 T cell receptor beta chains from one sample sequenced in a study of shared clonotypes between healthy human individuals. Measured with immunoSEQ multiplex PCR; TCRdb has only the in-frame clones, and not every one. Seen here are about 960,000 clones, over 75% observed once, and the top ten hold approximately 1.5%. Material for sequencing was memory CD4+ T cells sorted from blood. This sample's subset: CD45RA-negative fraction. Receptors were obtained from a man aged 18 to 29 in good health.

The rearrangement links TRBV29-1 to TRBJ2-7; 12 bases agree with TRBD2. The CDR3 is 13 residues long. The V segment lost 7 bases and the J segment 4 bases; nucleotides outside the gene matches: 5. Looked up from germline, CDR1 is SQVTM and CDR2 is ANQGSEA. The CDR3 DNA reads TGCAGCGCTAGGACTAGCGGGATGTACGAGCAGTACTTC. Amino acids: CSARTSGMYEQYF.

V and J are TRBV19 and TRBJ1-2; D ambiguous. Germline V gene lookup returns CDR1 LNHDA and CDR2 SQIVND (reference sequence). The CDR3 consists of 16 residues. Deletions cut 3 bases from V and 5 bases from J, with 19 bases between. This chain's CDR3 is CASSILRPQLGYGYTF. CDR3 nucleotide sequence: TGTGCCAGTAGTATCCTAAGGCCCCAGCTGGGGTATGGCTACACCTTC. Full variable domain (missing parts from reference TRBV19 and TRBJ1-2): DGGITQSPKYLFRKEGQNVTLSCEQNLNHDAMYWYRQDPGQGLRLIYYSQIVNDFQKGDIAEGYSVSREKKESFPLTVTSAQKNPTAFYLCASSILRPQLGYGYTFGSGTRLTVV.

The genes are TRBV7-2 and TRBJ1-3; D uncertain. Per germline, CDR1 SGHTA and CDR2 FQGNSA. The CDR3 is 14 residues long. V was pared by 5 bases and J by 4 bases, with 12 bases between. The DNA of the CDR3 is TGTGCCAGCAGCGACGCCGGTGCAGGAAACACCATATATTTT. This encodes CASSDAGAGNTIYF.

DNA for the CDR3: TGCAGCGTTCAGACAGGGGGTATTCCATTGGACACTGAAGCTTTCTTT. Its translation is CSVQTGGIPLDTEAFF. This sequence joins TRBV29-1 and TRBJ1-1; TRBD1 matches 9 bases. This CDR3 is 16 amino acids long. J lost 3 bases, V lost 5 bases, and 13 bases had no gene match. Germline V gene lookup returns CDR1 SQVTM and CDR2 ANQGSEA.

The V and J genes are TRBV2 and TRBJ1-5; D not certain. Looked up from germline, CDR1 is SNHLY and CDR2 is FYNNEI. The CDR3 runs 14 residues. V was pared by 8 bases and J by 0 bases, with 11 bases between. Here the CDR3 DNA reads TGTGCCAGCGCCGATAAATCTAGCAATCAGCCCCAGCATTTT. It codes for CASADKSSNQPQHF.

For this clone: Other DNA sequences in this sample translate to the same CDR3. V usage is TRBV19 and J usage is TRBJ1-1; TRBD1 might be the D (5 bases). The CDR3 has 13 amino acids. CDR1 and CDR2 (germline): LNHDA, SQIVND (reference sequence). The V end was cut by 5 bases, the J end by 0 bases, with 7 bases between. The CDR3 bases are TGTGCCAGTAGTTCAGGGTTGAACACTGAAGCTTTCTTT. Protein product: CASSSGLNTEAFF.

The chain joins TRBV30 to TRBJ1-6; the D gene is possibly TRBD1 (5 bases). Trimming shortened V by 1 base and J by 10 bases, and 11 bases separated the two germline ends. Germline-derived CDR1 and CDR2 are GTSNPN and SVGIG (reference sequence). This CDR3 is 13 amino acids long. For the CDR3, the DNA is TGTGCCTGGAGTGATTGGGGGGACTCACCCCTCCACTTT. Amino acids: CAWSDWGDSPLHF.

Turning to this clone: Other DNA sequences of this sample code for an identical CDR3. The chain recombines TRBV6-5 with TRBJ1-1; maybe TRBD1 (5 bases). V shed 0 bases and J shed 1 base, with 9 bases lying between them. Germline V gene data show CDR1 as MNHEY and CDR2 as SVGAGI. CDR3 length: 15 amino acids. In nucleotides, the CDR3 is TGTGCCAGCAGTTACTCGATCGGGGGGAACACTGAAGCTTTCTTT. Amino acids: CASSYSIGGNTEAFF.

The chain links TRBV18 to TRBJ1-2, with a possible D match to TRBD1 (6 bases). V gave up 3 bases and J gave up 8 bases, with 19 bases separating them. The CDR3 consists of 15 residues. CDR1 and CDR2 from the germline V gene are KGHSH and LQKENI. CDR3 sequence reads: CASSPDLGQPGGYTF. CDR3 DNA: TGTGCCAGCTCACCCGACCTTGGACAGCCAGGGGGCTACACCTTC.